Listed here are 10 T cell receptor beta chains from one sample, sequenced in a study of CD8+ T cells in alopecia areata. The treatment was: oral pan-JAK inhibitor, 5-10 mg twice daily. Reverse transcription of extracted RNA yielded cDNA, which provided the sequencing template. Profiling relied on immunoSEQ multiplex PCR, and the TCRdb table lists in-frame clones only, not all of them. Of around 170,000 clones detected, 45% to 60% appear once; the ten largest clones hold around 10%. Sequencing was performed on CD8+ T cells sorted from blood, taken around week 52, from a patient treated with tofacitinib. Source of these receptors: a human donor with alopecia areata.

This clone was found a few times. The chain employs TRBV30 and TRBJ1-5; TRBD1 might be the D (6 bases). The CDR3 extends over 17 amino acids. Between the trimmed V and J ends, which lost 0 bases and 9 bases, there was a span of 24 bases. Germline CDR1 and CDR2: GTSNPN and SVGIG (reference sequence). The CDR3 DNA follows: TGTGCCTGGAGTGTGTCAGGGGCCCCGAGGCTTAGGGGGCCCCAGCATTTT. This encodes CAWSVSGAPRLRGPQHF.

In this sample, this clone turned up a few times. For the CDR3, the DNA is TGCGCCAGCAGCTTCACACAGGGGGCCGGCGGGGAGCTGTTTTTT. It is translated as CASSFTQGAGGELFF. V usage is TRBV5-1 and J usage is TRBJ2-2, with 9 bases aligning to TRBD1. Per the germline V gene, CDR1 is SGHRS and CDR2 is YFSETQ. There are 15 residues in the CDR3. The trim removed 2 bases at V and 7 bases at J, leaving 6 bases unmatched.

This clone was detected only a few times. The V gene is TRBV5-6, the J gene TRBJ2-3; tentative D call: TRBD2 (5 bases). From germline, CDR1 is SGHDT and CDR2 YYEEEE. This CDR3 region has 14 residues. V was pared by 5 bases and J by 3 bases, with 13 bases between. CDR3 nucleotide sequence: TGTGCCAGCAGTTCGGACTGGTTGACAGATACGCAGTATTTT. This encodes CASSSDWLTDTQYF.

This clone was picked up a small number of times. The rearrangement links TRBV9 to TRBJ2-1, with D unresolved. Deletions cut 3 bases from V and 9 bases from J, with 10 bases between. Per the germline V gene, CDR1 is SGDLS and CDR2 is YYNGEE. This CDR3 comprises 12 residues. The chain's CDR3 is CASSALVGEQFF. The DNA for the CDR3 is TGTGCCAGCAGCGCCCTCGTCGGTGAGCAGTTCTTC.

This clone was seen a handful of times. The V call is TRBV30, the J call TRBJ2-7; maybe TRBD2 (5 bases). Germline V gene sequence: CDR1 GTSNPN, CDR2 SVGIG (reference sequence). The CDR3 totals 12 residues. V lost 0 bases to trimming and J lost 5 bases, with 8 bases between them. CDR3 loop: CAWSVPGNEQYF. CDR3 nucleotides: TGTGCCTGGAGTGTCCCGGGGAACGAGCAGTACTTC.

This clone was counted a few times. The chain links TRBV11-2 to TRBJ2-5; D gene uncertain. CDR1 is SGHAT, CDR2 FQNNGV, per germline. The CDR3 sequence is 12 residues long. V was cut by 4 bases and J by 3 bases, with 6 bases left in between. CDR3 in amino acids: CASSYGEETQYF. The CDR3 DNA reads as TGTGCCAGCAGCTATGGAGAAGAGACCCAGTACTTC.

This CDR3 is CASSLGRTSGYTDTQYF. For the CDR3, the DNA is TGTGCCAGCAGTTTAGGCCGGACTAGCGGGTACACAGATACGCAGTATTTT. The V gene is TRBV27, the J gene TRBJ2-3; 11 positions match TRBD2. CDR1 is MNHEY and CDR2 is SMNVEV in the germline V gene (reference sequence). This CDR3 is built from 17 residues. Trimming took 2 bases from V and 2 from J; bases not matched to a gene: 6.

V is TRBV27 and J is TRBJ2-1; D gene unclear. Per the germline V gene, CDR1 is MNHEY and CDR2 is SMNVEV (reference sequence). Trimming left V 5 bases short and J 8 bases short, with 16 bases between. The CDR3 contains 14 residues. Here the CDR3 DNA reads TGTGCCAGCAGTCCTTTGAGGACCCCGGATGAGCAGTTCTTC. Its protein is CASSPLRTPDEQFF.

CDR3 DNA: TGTGCCAGCAGCGGGGACCCCGGCTACACCTTC. Its protein is CASSGDPGYTF. The rearrangement uses TRBV13 and TRBJ1-2; maybe TRBD1 (5 bases). This CDR3 region has 11 residues. CDR1 is PRHDT, CDR2 FYEKMQ, per germline (reference sequence). V was shortened by 5 bases and J by 8 bases, with 9 bases between the two germline ends.

The CDR3 protein is CASSLSPGDEQYF. In DNA, the CDR3 is TGCGCCAGCAGCTTGAGTCCAGGCGACGAGCAGTACTTC. V gene TRBV5-1 combines with J gene TRBJ2-7; D remains unclear. The CDR3 loop spans 13 amino acids. CDR1 SGHRS and CDR2 YFSETQ come from the germline V gene. V gave up 1 base and J gave up 5 bases, with 10 bases separating them.